Sequencing of this T cell receptor beta chain was carried out in a study of cytotoxic CD8 clonotypes in ibrutinib-treated CLL. Turning to the study itself: On average, each sample had approximately 260,000 productive templates and approximately 85,000 productive rearrangements. Findings and caveats of the study: On treatment, the uncommon public clonotypes contracted or remained stable.

Comments on this clone: Antigen specificity is unknown.

CDR3 length equals 11 residues. Looked up from germline, CDR1 is MDHEN and CDR2 is SYDVKM. The V end lost 8 bases, the J end lost 6 bases, and 7 bases lay between the germline ends. TCRdb keeps only in-frame clones here, not all; method: immunoSEQ multiplex PCR. The sample contains approximately 23,000 clones, approximately 72% of which appear only once. The sequences come from PBMCs, collected before ibrutinib treatment. The TCR originated in a human donor with chronic lymphocytic leukemia. The J gene is TRBJ2-2, the V gene TRBV28; D is ambiguous. The CDR3 DNA reads as TGTGCCAGCGACGTCGCCGGGGAGCTGTTTTTT. Its translation: CASDVAGELFF.